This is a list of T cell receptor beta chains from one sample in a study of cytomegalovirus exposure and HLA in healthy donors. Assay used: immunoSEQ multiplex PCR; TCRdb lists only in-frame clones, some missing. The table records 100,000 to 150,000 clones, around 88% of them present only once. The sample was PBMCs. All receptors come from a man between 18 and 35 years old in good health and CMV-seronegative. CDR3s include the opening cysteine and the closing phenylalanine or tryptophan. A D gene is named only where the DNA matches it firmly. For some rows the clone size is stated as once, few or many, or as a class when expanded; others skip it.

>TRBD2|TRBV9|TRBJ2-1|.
TGTGCCAGCAGCGTATACCGGGGGGGGTCCTACAATGAGCAGTTCTTC
CASSVYRGGSYNEQFF
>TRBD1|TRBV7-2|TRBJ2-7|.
TGTGCCAGCAGCCGGGACAGGTCATACGAGCAGTACTTC
CASSRDRSYEQYF
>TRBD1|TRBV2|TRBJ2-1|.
TGTGCCAGCCAAGCCGGGACAGGGACCTACAATGAGCAGTTCTTC
CASQAGTGTYNEQFF
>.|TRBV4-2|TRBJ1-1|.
TGTGCCAGCAGCCCTGCTGGGCGGACTGATGAAGCTTTCTTT
CASSPAGRTDEAFF
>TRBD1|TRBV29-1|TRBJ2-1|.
TGCAGCGCCTGGGACAGGGTAATACAACCCTACAATGAGCAGTTCTTC
CSAWDRVIQPYNEQFF
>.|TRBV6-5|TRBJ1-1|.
TGTGCCAGCAGTTACACGACAGGGAACACTGAAGCTTTCTTT
CASSYTTGNTEAFF
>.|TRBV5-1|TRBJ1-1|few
TGCGCCAGCAGCTTGGAGAGGGCGGGGACTGAAGCTTTCTTT
CASSLERAGTEAFF
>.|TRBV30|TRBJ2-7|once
TGTGCCTGCCGGCCGGGAGAGTATTACGAGCAGTACTTC
CACRPGEYYEQYF
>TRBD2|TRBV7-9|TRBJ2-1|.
TGTGCCAGCAGCTTAGTAGGAGAAGTTCTAGCGGACAATGAGCAGTTCTTC
CASSLVGEVLADNEQFF
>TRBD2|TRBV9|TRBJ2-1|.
TGTGCCAGCAGCCTCCTAGCGGGCGAGCAGTTCTTC
CASSLLAGEQFF
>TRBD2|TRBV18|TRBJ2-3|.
TGTGCCAGCTCGCCGCTCGGGACTAGCGGGGGGCGAGCAGATACGCAGTATTTT
CASSPLGTSGGRADTQYF
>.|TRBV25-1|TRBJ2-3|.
TGTGCCAGCTTAGGAGACTGGGGCACAGATACGCAGTATTTT
CASLGDWGTDTQYF
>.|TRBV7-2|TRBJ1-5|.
TGTGCCAGTTCGCTCAGGGGAAATCAGCCCCAGCATTTT
CASSLRGNQPQHF
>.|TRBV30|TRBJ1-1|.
TGTGCCTGGAGGGGAGGGGTTCTTAACACTGAAGCTTTCTTT
CAWRGGVLNTEAFF
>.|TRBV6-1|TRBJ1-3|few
TGTGCCAGCCGTCAGTCTGGAAACACCATATATTTT
CASRQSGNTIYF
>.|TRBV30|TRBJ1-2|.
TGTGCCTGGAGTGTTATACCGGGATATGGCTACACCTTC
CAWSVIPGYGYTF
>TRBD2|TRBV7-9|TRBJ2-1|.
TGTGCCAGCAGTCTCGGACTAGCGGGAGCTCTCGGTGAGCAGTTCTTC
CASSLGLAGALGEQFF
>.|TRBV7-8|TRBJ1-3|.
TGTGCCAGCAGGACCGGGGGATACTCTGGAAACACCATATATTTT
CASRTGGYSGNTIYF
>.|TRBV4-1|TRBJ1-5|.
TGCGCCAGCAGCCAAGAGGGGGGATCGAGTCAGCCCCAGCATTTT
CASSQEGGSSQPQHF
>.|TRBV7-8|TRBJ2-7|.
TGTGCCAGCAGCTTAGCGTCTGGTACGGACGAGCAGTACTTC
CASSLASGTDEQYF
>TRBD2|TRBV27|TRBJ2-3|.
TGTGCCAGCAGGAGACCAGGACTAGCGGGGATGGATACGCAGTATTTT
CASRRPGLAGMDTQYF
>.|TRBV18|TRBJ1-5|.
TGTGCCAGCTCACCACGTCCGGGGGAGGCGGGTCAGCCCCAGCATTTT
CASSPRPGEAGQPQHF
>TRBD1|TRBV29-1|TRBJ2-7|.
TGCAGCGTTGAAGGGACAGGGGAAGCCTACGAGCAGTACTTC
CSVEGTGEAYEQYF
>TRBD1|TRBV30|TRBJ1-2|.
TGTGCCTGGTCGAATCCTGGACAGGATTTTTATGGCTACACCTTC
CAWSNPGQDFYGYTF
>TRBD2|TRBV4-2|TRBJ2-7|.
TGTGCCAGCAGCCAAGAGCTCGGTAGCGGGAGTTTGTCTGTCTACGAGCAGTACTTC
CASSQELGSGSLSVYEQYF
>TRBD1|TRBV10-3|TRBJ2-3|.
TGTGCCATCAGTCCGACAGGGGGTAGTGGAGATACGCAGTATTTT
CAISPTGGSGDTQYF
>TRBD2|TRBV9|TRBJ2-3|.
TGTGCCAGCAGCTCACGACTAGCGACACGCACAGATACGCAGTATTTT
CASSSRLATRTDTQYF
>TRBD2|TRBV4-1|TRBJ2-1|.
TGCGCCAGCAGCCCAAACCCGGGCGCTAGCGGGAGGGCCTTGGATGAGCAGTTCTTC
CASSPNPGASGRALDEQFF
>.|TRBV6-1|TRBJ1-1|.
TGTGCCAGCAGTGCCGAGGTGTTCGTGAACACTGAAGCTTTCTTT
CASSAEVFVNTEAFF
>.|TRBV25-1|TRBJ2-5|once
TGTGCCAGCAGGGACCTAGCAGCATCTGCAGAGACCCAGTACTTC
CASRDLAASAETQYF
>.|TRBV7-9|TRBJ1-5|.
TGTGCCAGCAGCTTAGCGCAGGGTAGGGGCAATCAGCCCCAGCATTTT
CASSLAQGRGNQPQHF
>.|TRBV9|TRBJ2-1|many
TGTGCCAGCAGCGTAGATCCAAAAAATGAGCAGTTCTTC
CASSVDPKNEQFF
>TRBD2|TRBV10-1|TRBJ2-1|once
TGCGCCAGCAGTGCACTAGCGGGCTCCTACAATGAGCAGTTCTTC
CASSALAGSYNEQFF
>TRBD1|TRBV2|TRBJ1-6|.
TGTGCCAGCACCAGGGGGCTCATTAATTCACCCCTCCACTTT
CASTRGLINSPLHF
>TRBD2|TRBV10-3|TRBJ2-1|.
TGTGCCATCAGTGTACGCCCTAGCGGCCTCTACAATGAGCAGTTCTTC
CAISVRPSGLYNEQFF
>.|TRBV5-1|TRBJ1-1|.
TGCGCCAGCAATGGAGGCGGCCCGGAAGCTTTCTTT
CASNGGGPEAFF
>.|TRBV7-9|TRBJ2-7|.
TGTGCCAGCAGCGCGGGCACGTCCTACGAGCAGTACTTC
CASSAGTSYEQYF